The rows below give T cell receptor beta chains drawn from one sample of a study of blood T cell repertoires in COVID-19. Assay: immunoSEQ multiplex PCR; the TCRdb copy retains only in-frame clones and omits some. The sample yields 200,000 to 250,000 clones, around nine tenths seen once. Sequencing was performed on PBMCs or T cells enriched from blood (not recorded which). These receptors were taken from a woman aged 30 to 39 who had been exposed to COVID-19. The CDR3 runs from the conserved cysteine through the conserved F or W. D genes are given only for firm matches. Clone size is shown for a subset of rows, as once, few, many or a class of expanded clone.

V gene: TRBV5-1
clone size: .
D gene: TRBD1
CDR3 length: 13
J gene: TRBJ2-3
CDR3 DNA: TGCGCCAGCAGCTCGACAGGGCTTGATACGCAGTATTTT
CDR3 protein: CASSSTGLDTQYF

V gene: TRBV9
clone size: .
D gene: TRBD2
CDR3 length: 14
J gene: TRBJ2-7
CDR3 DNA: TGTGCCAGCAGCGTATCGGGGGGTGTTGGCGAGCAGTACTTC
CDR3 protein: CASSVSGGVGEQYF

V gene: TRBV7-6
clone size: .
D gene: .
CDR3 length: 18
J gene: TRBJ2-7
CDR3 DNA: TGTGCCAGCAGCTTAGCTCCAAGGGGCGGGGCCACCACCTACGAGCAGTACTTC
CDR3 protein: CASSLAPRGGATTYEQYF

V gene: TRBV10-1
clone size: .
D gene: TRBD1
CDR3 length: 15
J gene: TRBJ2-3
CDR3 DNA: TGCGCCAGCAGTGAAACAGGGGGCGCCGCAGATACGCAGTATTTT
CDR3 protein: CASSETGGAADTQYF

V gene: TRBV3-1/TRBV3-2
clone size: few
D gene: TRBD1
CDR3 length: 19
J gene: TRBJ2-6
CDR3 DNA: TGTGCCAGCAGCCACATGGACAGGTTTTCTTTCTCTGGGGCCAACGTCCTGACTTTC
CDR3 protein: CASSHMDRFSFSGANVLTF

V gene: TRBV9
clone size: .
D gene: TRBD2
CDR3 length: 20
J gene: TRBJ2-1
CDR3 DNA: TGTGCCAGCAGCGTAGCTCCCGGACTAGCGGGAGGCGCCTCCTACAATGAGCAGTTCTTC
CDR3 protein: CASSVAPGLAGGASYNEQFF

V gene: TRBV9
clone size: .
D gene: TRBD2
CDR3 length: 14
J gene: TRBJ2-5
CDR3 DNA: TGTGCCAGCAGCGTAGGACTAGCGGCGCGGACCCAGTACTTC
CDR3 protein: CASSVGLAARTQYF

V gene: TRBV19
clone size: .
D gene: .
CDR3 length: 15
J gene: TRBJ1-2
CDR3 DNA: TGTGCCAGTAGAATCCGCGGGGCCGGTAACTATGGCTACACCTTC
CDR3 protein: CASRIRGAGNYGYTF

V gene: TRBV19
clone size: few
D gene: TRBD2
CDR3 length: 12
J gene: TRBJ2-1
CDR3 DNA: TGTGCCAGCAAGGGACTAGCGGGAGGGCAGTTCTTC
CDR3 protein: CASKGLAGGQFF

V gene: TRBV11-1
clone size: .
D gene: .
CDR3 length: 11
J gene: TRBJ2-5
CDR3 DNA: TGTGCCAGCAGCGCAGGGGAGACCCAGTACTTC
CDR3 protein: CASSAGETQYF

V gene: TRBV10-2
clone size: .
D gene: TRBD2
CDR3 length: 16
J gene: TRBJ2-7
CDR3 DNA: TGCGCAGCATTAGCGGGAGGACGACCCGGAGTGCGCGAGCAGTACTTC
CDR3 protein: CAALAGGRPGVREQYF

V gene: TRBV18
clone size: .
D gene: TRBD2
CDR3 length: 13
J gene: TRBJ2-5
CDR3 DNA: TGTGCCAGCTCACCACGGGGGGGAGAGACCCAGTACTTC
CDR3 protein: CASSPRGGETQYF

V gene: TRBV30
clone size: .
D gene: TRBD1
CDR3 length: 15
J gene: TRBJ1-4
CDR3 DNA: TGTGCCTGGGGGCACGCGGGACAGGGGGATGAAAAACTGTTTTTT
CDR3 protein: CAWGHAGQGDEKLFF

V gene: TRBV6-1
clone size: .
D gene: .
CDR3 length: 16
J gene: TRBJ2-1
CDR3 DNA: TGTGCCAGCAATGACCCAAGGGGCGGACCATACAATGAGCAGTTCTTC
CDR3 protein: CASNDPRGGPYNEQFF

V gene: TRBV5-6
clone size: .
D gene: .
CDR3 length: 14
J gene: TRBJ2-3
CDR3 DNA: TGTGCCAGCAGCTGGACCCGGGGACAAAATACGCAGTATTTT
CDR3 protein: CASSWTRGQNTQYF

V gene: TRBV5-4
clone size: .
D gene: .
CDR3 length: 13
J gene: TRBJ2-7
CDR3 DNA: TGTGCCAGCAGCCTGAGCGTTTACCACGAGCAGTACTTC
CDR3 protein: CASSLSVYHEQYF

V gene: TRBV19
clone size: .
D gene: .
CDR3 length: 13
J gene: TRBJ2-5
CDR3 DNA: TGTGCCAGTAGTCGGGGGACCGAAGAGACCCAGTACTTC
CDR3 protein: CASSRGTEETQYF

V gene: TRBV19
clone size: .
D gene: TRBD1
CDR3 length: 18
J gene: TRBJ2-2
CDR3 DNA: TGTGCCAGTAGTATAGTGGGTCCGGACAGGGGGCTTACCGGGGAGCTGTTTTTT
CDR3 protein: CASSIVGPDRGLTGELFF

V gene: TRBV3-1/TRBV3-2
clone size: .
D gene: TRBD2
CDR3 length: 13
J gene: TRBJ2-7
CDR3 DNA: TGTGCCAGCAGCCAAGAAGATAGCGGGCGGCAGTACTTC
CDR3 protein: CASSQEDSGRQYF

V gene: TRBV7-2
clone size: .
D gene: .
CDR3 length: 15
J gene: TRBJ2-5
CDR3 DNA: TGTGCCAGCAGCTTAGCGCTGACAGGTGGGGAGACCCAGTACTTC
CDR3 protein: CASSLALTGGETQYF

V gene: TRBV9
clone size: .
D gene: .
CDR3 length: 16
J gene: TRBJ2-2
CDR3 DNA: TGTGCCAGCAGCGTATACGAGGGCACCTACACCGGGGAGCTGTTTTTT
CDR3 protein: CASSVYEGTYTGELFF

V gene: TRBV13
clone size: .
D gene: .
CDR3 length: 12
J gene: TRBJ2-7
CDR3 DNA: TGTGCCAGCAGCTTGGAGCGCCGCGAGCAGTACTTC
CDR3 protein: CASSLERREQYF

V gene: TRBV11-2
clone size: .
D gene: .
CDR3 length: 12
J gene: TRBJ2-7
CDR3 DNA: TGTGCCAGCAGCTCCTTTAACTACGAGCAGTACTTC
CDR3 protein: CASSSFNYEQYF

V gene: TRBV15
clone size: .
D gene: .
CDR3 length: 13
J gene: TRBJ2-7
CDR3 DNA: TGTGCCACCAGCAGAGATCGTGGGGCCGAGCAGTACTTC
CDR3 protein: CATSRDRGAEQYF

V gene: TRBV30
clone size: .
D gene: .
CDR3 length: 15
J gene: TRBJ1-1
CDR3 DNA: TGTGCCTGGAGTAGGGCCACAGCGGGGGGGACTGAAGCTTTCTTT
CDR3 protein: CAWSRATAGGTEAFF

V gene: TRBV18
clone size: .
D gene: TRBD2
CDR3 length: 16
J gene: TRBJ2-1
CDR3 DNA: TGTGCCAGCTCACCAGCCGGACTAGCGGGGGAGTATGAGCAGTTCTTC
CDR3 protein: CASSPAGLAGEYEQFF

V gene: TRBV9
clone size: .
D gene: .
CDR3 length: 17
J gene: TRBJ1-3
CDR3 DNA: TGTGCCAGCAGCGTAGGGTTAACCGGGAGAACTGGAAACACCATATATTTT
CDR3 protein: CASSVGLTGRTGNTIYF

V gene: TRBV5-1
clone size: .
D gene: TRBD2
CDR3 length: 16
J gene: TRBJ2-2
CDR3 DNA: TGCGCCAGCTTGGATCTAGCGGGAGGGAGCACCGGGGAGCTGTTTTTT
CDR3 protein: CASLDLAGGSTGELFF

V gene: TRBV30
clone size: .
D gene: .
CDR3 length: 13
J gene: TRBJ1-6
CDR3 DNA: TGTGCCTGGGATCAGGGCGAAGGTTCACCCCTCCACTTT
CDR3 protein: CAWDQGEGSPLHF

V gene: TRBV10-3
clone size: .
D gene: TRBD1
CDR3 length: 15
J gene: TRBJ1-1
CDR3 DNA: TGTGCCATCAGTGGGGGGACAGGAGTGAACACTGAAGCTTTCTTT
CDR3 protein: CAISGGTGVNTEAFF

V gene: TRBV10-3
clone size: .
D gene: TRBD1
CDR3 length: 15
J gene: TRBJ1-5
CDR3 DNA: TGTGCCATCAGTGACCAGGGGGGCAGCAATCAGCCCCAGCATTTT
CDR3 protein: CAISDQGGSNQPQHF

V gene: TRBV30
clone size: .
D gene: TRBD1
CDR3 length: 15
J gene: TRBJ2-5
CDR3 DNA: TGTGCCTGGAGTGTATTGGACAGGAGCCAAGAGACCCAGTACTTC
CDR3 protein: CAWSVLDRSQETQYF

V gene: TRBV11-3
clone size: .
D gene: TRBD2
CDR3 length: 18
J gene: TRBJ2-1
CDR3 DNA: TGTGCCAGCAGCTTACGGGCGGAACTAGCGGGAACTTACAATGAGCAGTTCTTC
CDR3 protein: CASSLRAELAGTYNEQFF

V gene: TRBV28
clone size: .
D gene: .
CDR3 length: 15
J gene: TRBJ1-2
CDR3 DNA: TGTGCCAGCAGTTCCCTGGACAGAGGATTCTATGGCTACACCTTC
CDR3 protein: CASSSLDRGFYGYTF

V gene: TRBV18
clone size: .
D gene: .
CDR3 length: 14
J gene: TRBJ1-2
CDR3 DNA: TGTGCCAGCTCACCACCGGAGCAAGTAATCGGCTACACCTTC
CDR3 protein: CASSPPEQVIGYTF

V gene: TRBV28
clone size: .
D gene: TRBD1
CDR3 length: 14
J gene: TRBJ1-1
CDR3 DNA: TGTGCCAGCAGTTTGACAGGGCTGAACACTGAAGCTTTCTTT
CDR3 protein: CASSLTGLNTEAFF

V gene: TRBV9
clone size: .
D gene: TRBD2
CDR3 length: 12
J gene: TRBJ2-5
CDR3 DNA: TGTGCCAGCAGCGGGACTAGTGGGACCCAGTACTTC
CDR3 protein: CASSGTSGTQYF

V gene: TRBV9
clone size: .
D gene: .
CDR3 length: 13
J gene: TRBJ1-1
CDR3 DNA: TGTGCCAGCCCCGAACGAGGTGGGACTGAAGCTTTCTTT
CDR3 protein: CASPERGGTEAFF

V gene: TRBV25-1
clone size: .
D gene: TRBD1
CDR3 length: 16
J gene: TRBJ2-1
CDR3 DNA: TGTGCCAGCAGTGAGGGACAGGGGTCTCCCTACAATGAGCAGTTCTTC
CDR3 protein: CASSEGQGSPYNEQFF

V gene: TRBV6-2/TRBV6-3
clone size: .
D gene: .
CDR3 length: 14
J gene: TRBJ2-7
CDR3 DNA: TGTGCCAGCAGTTACCTCCAGAAAGCGGGCGAGCAGTACTTC
CDR3 protein: CASSYLQKAGEQYF

V gene: TRBV4-1
clone size: .
D gene: TRBD1
CDR3 length: 17
J gene: TRBJ1-2
CDR3 DNA: TGCGCCAGCAGCCAAGGGGGACAGGCTCGGAGAAAAGATGGCTACACCTTC
CDR3 protein: CASSQGGQARRKDGYTF

V gene: TRBV5-5
clone size: .
D gene: .
CDR3 length: 11
J gene: TRBJ1-2
CDR3 DNA: TGTGCCAGCAGCACAGGGAGTGGCTACACCTTC
CDR3 protein: CASSTGSGYTF

V gene: TRBV9
clone size: once
D gene: .
CDR3 length: 15
J gene: TRBJ2-3
CDR3 DNA: TGTGCCAGCAGCATAGGGGGAGCGGGCACAGATACGCAGTATTTT
CDR3 protein: CASSIGGAGTDTQYF

V gene: TRBV7-2
clone size: .
D gene: .
CDR3 length: 16
J gene: TRBJ1-1
CDR3 DNA: TGTGCCAGCAGCACCCAAGTCGGGCGGGGGAACACTGAAGCTTTCTTT
CDR3 protein: CASSTQVGRGNTEAFF

V gene: TRBV9
clone size: .
D gene: TRBD2
CDR3 length: 16
J gene: TRBJ2-3
CDR3 DNA: TGTGCCAGCAGCGTCGGGACTAGCGGGCGCCCAGATACGCAGTATTTT
CDR3 protein: CASSVGTSGRPDTQYF

V gene: TRBV4-2
clone size: .
D gene: .
CDR3 length: 13
J gene: TRBJ2-7
CDR3 DNA: TGTGCCAGCAGCCAAGAACTATTCGGCGAGCAGTACTTC
CDR3 protein: CASSQELFGEQYF

V gene: TRBV7-9
clone size: .
D gene: .
CDR3 length: 18
J gene: TRBJ1-6
CDR3 DNA: TGTGCCAGCAGCCCGGGGGGCTTCGGGGCCACCTATAATTCACCCCTCCACTTT
CDR3 protein: CASSPGGFGATYNSPLHF

V gene: TRBV27
clone size: once
D gene: TRBD2
CDR3 length: 19
J gene: TRBJ2-3
CDR3 DNA: TGTGCCAGCAGTTCCCGAGTCCCTGTTAGCGGGTTTAGGTCAGATACGCAGTATTTT
CDR3 protein: CASSSRVPVSGFRSDTQYF

V gene: TRBV5-1
clone size: .
D gene: TRBD2
CDR3 length: 18
J gene: TRBJ2-1
CDR3 DNA: TGCGCCAGCAGCTTGGGGGCTGCGGGAGGGCTAGGATACAATGAGCAGTTCTTC
CDR3 protein: CASSLGAAGGLGYNEQFF